These T cell receptor beta chains were read from a single sample in a study of blood T cell repertoires in COVID-19. Here immunoSEQ multiplex PCR was the method, and the copy in TCRdb shows in-frame clones only, minus some. Seen here are more than 200,000 clones, 75% to 90% observed once, and the top ten hold 1.5% to 2%. Sample: peripheral blood. These receptors originate from a man aged 30 to 45 with active or convalescent COVID-19. CDR3s include the opening cysteine and the closing phenylalanine or tryptophan. The size of a clone is reported for some rows only, either as once, few or many, or as a class for expanded clones.

j_call clone_size v_call cdr3_aa
TRBJ2-4 . TRBV7-9 CASSARQGPFEAKNIQYF
TRBJ1-3 . TRBV5-6 CASSFYSTGSGNTIYF
TRBJ2-7 . TRBV5-1 CASSLGQGFSYEQYF
TRBJ1-5 . TRBV19 CASSADGNHNQPQHF
TRBJ2-1 . TRBV11-2 CASRPTGTGNGEQFF
TRBJ2-1 . TRBV11-1 CASSLAGTGGGNEQFF
TRBJ1-1 . TRBV7-8 CASSSRPSPGSLNTEAFF
TRBJ1-3 few TRBV4-2 CASSQELRAGNTIYF
TRBJ1-4 . TRBV9 CASRAAGDEKLFF
TRBJ2-2 once TRBV9 CASSVATDTGELFF
TRBJ2-3 once TRBV5-1 CASSLGRLFPDTQYF
TRBJ1-4 . TRBV19 CASSTAAGRIEKLFF
TRBJ1-5 once TRBV3-1/TRBV3-2 CASSQVAGEPQHF
TRBJ1-1 . TRBV6-5 CASSSYPGQENTEAFF
TRBJ2-5 . TRBV4-3 CASSQDFPTLGAQETQYF
TRBJ1-4 . TRBV6-2/TRBV6-3 CASSSPRETNEKLFF
TRBJ2-3 . TRBV7-9 CASSLASGVGPSSTDTQYF
TRBJ1-5 . TRBV6-2/TRBV6-3 CASSDGTFNQPQHF
TRBJ2-2 . TRBV6-2/TRBV6-3 CASSYPGQGWPGELFF
TRBJ1-2 . TRBV27 CASSETGTRYTF
TRBJ2-7 . TRBV7-9 CASSTRGASYEQYF
TRBJ2-5 . TRBV6-2/TRBV6-3 CASSNSNFGTSSAQYF
TRBJ1-1 . TRBV28 CASSLVGSGTEAFF
TRBJ2-5 . TRBV5-4 CASSLGLAGLLSETQYF
TRBJ1-1 . TRBV10-3 CAISEGTGVGERAFF
TRBJ1-1 . TRBV15 CATGPLNTEAFF
TRBJ2-7 . TRBV18 CASSPGTDTYEQYF
TRBJ2-3 . TRBV11-2 CASSFVATDADTQYF
TRBJ2-5 . TRBV30 CAWSRGLAGGQETQYF
TRBJ1-2 . TRBV9 CASSVGPVDDFNYGYTF
TRBJ2-1 . TRBV3-1/TRBV3-2 CASSRDIKQFF
TRBJ2-7 . TRBV5-1 CASSLGQGSYEQYF
TRBJ2-2 . TRBV28 CASSFGGTGGVGELFF
TRBJ2-7 once TRBV11-2 CASSPDGRGSYEQYF
TRBJ2-3 . TRBV5-4 CASRGGGLGTDTQYF
TRBJ2-2 . TRBV5-6 CASSLYSGGGAGRELFF
TRBJ2-7 . TRBV18 CASSPTIRYYEQYF
TRBJ1-1 . TRBV11-2 CASSLAGGNTEAFF
TRBJ1-2 . TRBV5-5 CASSLADRDYGYTF
TRBJ2-7 . TRBV5-1 CASSLPPTSGGYEQYF
TRBJ1-1 . TRBV7-9 CASSAWTGGDTEAFF
TRBJ1-2 . TRBV5-6 CASSLAGTGGNYGYTF
TRBJ1-1 . TRBV6-5 CASTRGNTEAFF
TRBJ2-7 few TRBV7-2 CASSLGASYEQYF
TRBJ1-6 . TRBV19 CASSIPGQGNSPLHF
TRBJ1-1 . TRBV25-1 CASSEISSGNTEAFF
TRBJ1-1 . TRBV19 CASSIGGGNTEAFF
TRBJ2-7 . TRBV7-8 CASSLSDLGEQYF
TRBJ2-7 few TRBV20-1 CSARFGEDIF
TRBJ2-7 once TRBV2 CASGGTSGSSYEQYF
TRBJ2-3 . TRBV9 CASNSGGSTSTDTQYF
TRBJ2-1 . TRBV7-9 CASSHLRGDNEQFF
TRBJ1-2 . TRBV29-1 CSVLGGVDGYTF
TRBJ1-1 . TRBV4-3 CASSPGGQGYTEAFF
TRBJ2-2 . TRBV10-1 CASILPQGLGELFF